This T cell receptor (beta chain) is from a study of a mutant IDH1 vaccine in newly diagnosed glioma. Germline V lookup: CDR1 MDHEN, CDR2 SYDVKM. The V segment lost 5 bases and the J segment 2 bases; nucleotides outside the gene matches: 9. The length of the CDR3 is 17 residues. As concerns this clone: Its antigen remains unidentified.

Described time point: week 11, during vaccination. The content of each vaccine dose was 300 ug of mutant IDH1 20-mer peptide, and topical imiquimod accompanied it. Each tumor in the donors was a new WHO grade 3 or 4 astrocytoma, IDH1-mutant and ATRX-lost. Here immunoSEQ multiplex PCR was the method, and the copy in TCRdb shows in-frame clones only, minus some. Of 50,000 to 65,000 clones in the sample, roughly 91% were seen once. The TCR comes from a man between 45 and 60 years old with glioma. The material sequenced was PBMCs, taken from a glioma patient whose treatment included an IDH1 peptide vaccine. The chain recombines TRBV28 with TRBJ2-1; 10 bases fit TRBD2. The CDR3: CASSPRYSGGAYNEQFF. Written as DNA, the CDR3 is TGTGCCAGCAGTCCCCGGTACAGCGGGGGGGCCTACAATGAGCAGTTCTTC.